This T cell receptor beta chain was captured by sequencing in a study of T cells in tumors after PD-1 blockade. Turning to the study itself: Either cemiplimab 350 mg every 2 weeks or pembrolizumab 200 mg every 3 weeks was given.

The assay was immunoSEQ multiplex PCR, and TCRdb's table has in-frame clones only and misses some. This table holds roughly 59,000 clones, about 80% found once. Trimming took off 4 bases at V and 1 base at J, with 11 bases between the two ends. Germline loops: CDR1 SGHRS, CDR2 YFSETQ. The length of the CDR3 is 14 residues. This receptor was taken from a human donor with basal cell carcinoma. The rearrangement links TRBV5-1 to TRBJ1-1; D is possibly TRBD1 (6 bases). The sequences come from PBMCs, collected before anti-PD-1 treatment. The CDR3 region is CASSQPGQNTEAFF. The CDR3 bases are TGCGCCAGCAGCCAACCGGGACAGAACACTGAAGCTTTCTTT.